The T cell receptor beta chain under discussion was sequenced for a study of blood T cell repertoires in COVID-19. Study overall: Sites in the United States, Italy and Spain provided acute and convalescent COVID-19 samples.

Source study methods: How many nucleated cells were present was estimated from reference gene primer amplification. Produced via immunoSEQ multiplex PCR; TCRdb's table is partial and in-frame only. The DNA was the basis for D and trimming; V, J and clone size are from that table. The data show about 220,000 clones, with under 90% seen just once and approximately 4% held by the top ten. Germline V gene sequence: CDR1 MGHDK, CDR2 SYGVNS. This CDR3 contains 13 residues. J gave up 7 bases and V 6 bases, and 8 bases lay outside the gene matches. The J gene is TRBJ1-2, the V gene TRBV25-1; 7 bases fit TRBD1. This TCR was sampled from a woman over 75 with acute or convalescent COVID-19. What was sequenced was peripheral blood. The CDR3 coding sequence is TGTGCCAGCAGACCGGGACAGACGGGTGGCTACACCTTC. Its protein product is CASRPGQTGGYTF.